The 22 T cell receptor beta chains presented below share a single source sample, sequenced in a study of T cell repertoires in cytomegalovirus infection. TCRdb re-called the reads through MiXCR, storing one row per CDR3 protein. The table includes 650,000 to 900,000 distinct CDR3 sequences, about 28% detected once. No antigen has been assigned to these receptors. The starting material was cultured CD8+ T cells from PBMCs, obtained from culture after CMV antigen stimulation. The receptors here all came from a human donor in good health (CMV status not recorded). Some clones in this sample may be carry-over from other donors' samples.

The V gene is TRBV12-3 or TRBV12-4, the J gene TRBJ2-5, with D possibly being TRBD2 (5 bases). The CDR3 consists of 14 residues. Trimming shortened V by 2 bases and J by 5 bases, and 12 bases separated the two germline ends. CDR3 loop: CASSLLPSYETQYF. The CDR3 coding sequence is TGTGCCAGCAGTTTACTCCCTAGCTACGAGACCCAGTACTTC.

The V and J genes are TRBV11-2 and TRBJ1-1; D unresolved. The V gene's germline CDR1 is SGHAT and CDR2 FQNNGV. The ends were cut back, 5 bases at V and 1 base at J, with 17 bases in the middle. The CDR3 has 16 amino acids. As DNA, the CDR3 is TGTGCCAGCAGCCTTATCACAGAGGCCGGGAACACTGAAGCTTTCTTT. Translating gives CASSLITEAGNTEAFF.

This clonotype was counted a few times. This rearrangement joins TRBV20-1 to TRBJ2-1; D perhaps matches TRBD2 (7 bases). V was pared by 3 bases and J by 5 bases, with 17 bases between. The germline V gene has CDR1 DFQATT and CDR2 SNEGSKA (reference sequence). This CDR3 spans 15 amino acids. In DNA form, the CDR3 reads TGCAGTGCTAGGCACTTGCGGGGGCTCCACAATGAGCAGTTCTTC. It yields the protein CSARHLRGLHNEQFF.

This clonotype was seen repeatedly, ten times or more. The rearrangement joins TRBV27 to TRBJ2-7, with D perhaps TRBD2 (5 bases). Trimming shortened V by 4 bases and J by 0 bases, and 7 bases separated the two germline ends. This CDR3 has 13 amino acids. Per germline, CDR1 MNHEY and CDR2 SMNVEV (reference sequence). CDR3 amino acids: CASSSGFSYEQYF. In DNA form, the CDR3 reads TGTGCCAGCAGTTCGGGGTTCTCCTACGAGCAGTACTTC.

This clonotype was found a few times. The gene calls are TRBV6-5 and TRBJ1-1; D is ambiguous. V shed 2 bases and J shed 0 bases, with 4 bases lying between them. Germline-derived CDR1 and CDR2 are MNHEY and SVGAGI. CDR3 length equals 13 residues. In DNA form, the CDR3 reads TGTGCCAGCAGTTACGACGTGAACACTGAAGCTTTCTTT. It encodes CASSYDVNTEAFF.

V and J are TRBV29-1 and TRBJ1-4; possible D gene TRBD1, 6 bases. This CDR3 is 12 amino acids long. Germline values: CDR1 SQVTM, CDR2 ANQGSEA. V shed 5 bases and J shed 7 bases, with 11 bases lying between them. The CDR3 region is CSVMGAGEKLFF. The CDR3 DNA is TGCAGCGTTATGGGGGCCGGTGAAAAACTGTTTTTT.

This clonotype was detected a few times. J is TRBJ2-3 and V is TRBV2; D remains unclear. The CDR3 covers 13 residues. The V gene's germline CDR1 is SNHLY and CDR2 FYNNEI. The V end was cut by 1 base, the J end by 0 bases, with 2 bases between. CDR3 amino acids: CASSEESTDTQYF. In DNA form, the CDR3 reads TGTGCCAGCAGTGAAGAAAGCACAGATACGCAGTATTTT.

This clonotype was recorded a few times. The chain joins TRBV9 to TRBJ2-1, with 10 nucleotides matching TRBD1. Germline V gene lookup returns CDR1 SGDLS and CDR2 YYNGEE. The CDR3 covers 16 residues. J lost 8 bases, V lost 3 bases, and 11 bases had no gene match. CDR3 bases: TGTGCCAGCAGCGCCGCCGGGACAGGGGCTTGGGATGAGCAGTTCTTC. Its protein is CASSAAGTGAWDEQFF.

This clonotype was observed a handful of times. The chain links TRBV15 to TRBJ2-6; 7 positions match TRBD1. Germline V CDR1 and CDR2: LNHNV, YYDKDF (reference sequence). Unmatched junction bases numbered 2, after V lost 7 bases and J lost 2 bases. The CDR3 extends over 14 amino acids. The chain's CDR3 is CATIDRAGANVLTF. CDR3 sequence (DNA): TGTGCCACCATTGACAGGGCTGGGGCCAACGTCCTGACTTTC.

The V and J genes are TRBV7-9 and TRBJ2-1; TRBD2 aligns across 8 bases. CDR1 is SEHNR and CDR2 is FQNEAQ in the germline V gene (reference sequence). CDR3 length: 16 amino acids. J gave up 9 bases and V 4 bases, and 14 bases lay outside the gene matches. The CDR3 coding sequence is TGTGCCAGCAGCTCGCATAGCGGGGAGCACAAGGGTGAGCAGTTCTTC. Protein sequence: CASSSHSGEHKGEQFF.

The chain employs TRBV25-1 and TRBJ2-1; 11 bases fit TRBD2. The junction had 14 bases not matched to a gene; V was cut back by 2 bases and J by 8 bases. CDR1 is MGHDK and CDR2 is SYGVNS in the germline V gene. The CDR3 runs to 18 residues. The CDR3 region has the DNA TGTGCCAGCAGTGAACTTCCCCTCCTAGCGGGGGGTGGTCATGAGCAGTTCTTC. It is translated as CASSELPLLAGGGHEQFF.

The chain joins TRBV9 to TRBJ2-6, with 9 bases fitting TRBD1. Germline CDR1 SGDLS, CDR2 YYNGEE. This CDR3 is built from 17 residues. V gave up 2 bases and J gave up 0 bases; unmatched junction bases: 3. The CDR3 DNA is TGTGCCAGCAGCGTCCCGGGACAGGGCTCTGGGGCCAACGTCCTGACTTTC. Encoded protein: CASSVPGQGSGANVLTF.

The chain combines TRBV6-2 or TRBV6-3 with TRBJ2-5, with D unclear. CDR1 is MNHEY, CDR2 SVGEGT, per germline. CDR3 length equals 13 residues. Trimming removed 5 bases from V and 5 bases from J, with 12 bases in between. The CDR3 sequence is CASSPRIGETQYF. The CDR3 DNA follows: TGTGCCAGCAGTCCCAGGATTGGGGAGACCCAGTACTTC.

At least ten counts were recorded for this clonotype. V gene TRBV24-1 combines with J gene TRBJ2-5; 10 bases are a match to TRBD2. The CDR3 has 17 residues. J gave up 2 bases and V 4 bases, and 9 bases lay outside the gene matches. The germline CDR1 and CDR2 sequences are KGHDR and SFDVKD. The CDR3 DNA reads TGTGCCACCAGTGACCTTGACGGAGCGGGGGGGCAAGAGACCCAGTACTTC. It encodes CATSDLDGAGGQETQYF.

In the case of this clonotype: Given a much more abundant clone one base away, this may be a read error. The chain recombines TRBV7-8 with TRBJ2-1; the match to TRBD1 covers 8 bases. CDR1 is SGHVS and CDR2 is FQNEAQ in the germline V gene. The CDR3 is 14 residues long. The CDR3 DNA sequence: TGTCCCAGCAACACAGGGGGAAATAACAATGAGCAGTTCTTC. Amino acids: CPSNTGGNNNEQFF.

This clonotype has more than one count but fewer than ten. The chain carries TRBV27 and TRBJ1-2; D call uncertain. Trimming took off 3 bases at V and 0 bases at J, with 8 bases between the two ends. The CDR3 consists of 14 residues. Per the germline V gene, CDR1 is MNHEY and CDR2 is SMNVEV (reference sequence). The CDR3 DNA reads TGTGCCAGCAGTTTGAGACCGACTAACTATGGCTACACCTTC. Protein product: CASSLRPTNYGYTF.

This clonotype came up a few times. V and J are TRBV7-9 and TRBJ2-7; 8 bases match TRBD1. From germline, CDR1 is SEHNR and CDR2 FQNEAQ (reference sequence). The CDR3 loop spans 17 amino acids. V was pared by 3 bases and J by 3 bases, with 13 bases of the junction left unmatched. The CDR3 spells CASSLGSAGTGGYEQYF. DNA of the CDR3: TGTGCCAGCAGCTTGGGCTCTGCCGGGACAGGCGGCTACGAGCAGTACTTC.

This clonotype was seen only a few times. The V gene is TRBV6-1, the J gene TRBJ2-4, with D possibly matching TRBD1 (5 bases). The CDR3 length is 17 residues. With 7 bases removed from V and 4 bases from J, the gap between germline ends came to 23 bases. Germline loops: CDR1 MNHNS, CDR2 SASEGT. The CDR3 DNA reads TGTGCCAGCACCGGAGTGGGGCCTCGGGTCACGAAAAACATTCAGTACTTC. Translation: CASTGVGPRVTKNIQYF.

This clonotype was picked up a small number of times. The V gene is TRBV7-9, the J gene TRBJ2-4; 9 positions match TRBD1. After removal of 5 bases from V and 5 bases from J, the junction contained 16 bases not matched to a gene. CDR3 length equals 18 residues. Germline-derived CDR1 and CDR2 are SEHNR and FQNEAQ (reference sequence). DNA for the CDR3: TGTGCCAGCAGCACCCGCTCCGGGACAGGGAGTGGGGAAAACATTCAGTACTTC. Translating it yields CASSTRSGTGSGENIQYF. Together with reference TRBV7-9 and TRBJ2-4, the CDR3 gives the full variable domain: DTGVSQNPRHKITKRGQNVTFRCDPISEHNRLYWYRQTLGQGPEFLTYFQNEAQLEKSRLLSDRFSAERPKGSFSTLEIQRTEQGDSAMYLCASSTRSGTGSGENIQYFGAGTRLSVL.

The chain employs TRBV6-2 or TRBV6-3 and TRBJ2-7, with D possibly called TRBD1 or TRBD2 (5 bases each). The CDR3 extends over 14 amino acids. Germline-derived CDR1 and CDR2 are MNHEY and SVGEGT. The ends were cut back, 2 bases at V and 2 bases at J, with 10 bases in the middle. The CDR3 here is CASSYGTRAYEQYV. DNA of the CDR3: TGTGCCAGCAGTTACGGGACCCGGGCCTACGAGCAGTACGTC.

This clonotype was found a few times. The CDR3 coding sequence is TGCGCCAGCACCGCGGGGGGGCACAACTATGGCTACACCTTC. Its protein product is CASTAGGHNYGYTF. The J gene is TRBJ1-2, the V gene TRBV5-1, with D possibly matching TRBD1 (6 bases). The CDR3 has 14 residues. Trimming cost V 6 bases and J 2 bases, with 14 bases left between them. From germline, CDR1 is SGHRS and CDR2 YFSETQ.

The chain is built from TRBV15 and TRBJ1-2; D remains unclear. Trimming took off 2 bases at V and 4 bases at J, with 14 bases between the two ends. Germline lookup yields CDR1 LNHNV and CDR2 YYDKDF (reference sequence). The CDR3 runs 15 residues. The CDR3 sequence: CATSRNGGDVYGYTF. CDR3 DNA: TGTGCCACCAGCAGAAATGGTGGTGACGTCTATGGCTACACCTTC. Full variable domain (missing parts from reference TRBV15 and TRBJ1-2): DAMVIQNPRYQVTQFGKPVTLSCSQTLNHNVMYWYQQKSSQAPKLLFHYYDKDFNNEADTPDNFQSRRPNTSFCFLDIRSPGLGDTAMYLCATSRNGGDVYGYTFGSGTRLTVV.